Given below is one T cell receptor beta chain in context. Random hexamers were used to reverse transcribe an amount of roughly 0.5 to 1 ug RNA. One entry per CDR3 protein, called by TCRdb with MiXCR from the immunoSEQ multiplex PCR reads. The sample holds under 350,000 distinct CDR3 sequences, about 92% seen once. The germline V and J ends were trimmed by 4 bases and 3 bases, with 12 bases remaining between them. The V gene's germline CDR1 is DFQATT and CDR2 SNEGSKA (reference sequence). The CDR3 is 13 residues long. The sample belongs to a study of CD8 T cells in Susac syndrome. In contrast to the negatively isolated CD8+ and CD4+ T cells, TEMRA cells were FACS-enriched.

This chain uses TRBV20-1 with TRBJ1-1; TRBD1 might be the D (6 bases). The origin of this receptor is a human donor with multiple sclerosis. The sample taken for sequencing was CD4+ T cells from PBMCs. Here the CDR3 reads CSAKGGPDTEAFF. CDR3 DNA sequence: TGCAGTGCTAAGGGGGGTCCGGACACTGAAGCTTTCTTT.